Here is one TCR beta chain with its context. Its antigen is not identified. PBMC-derived CD4+ and CD8+ T cells were sorted. Germline V gives CDR1 SGHDT, CDR2 YYEEEE. This CDR3 has 12 amino acids. The ends were cut back, 5 bases at V and 8 bases at J, with 11 bases in the middle. Following RNA extraction, reverse transcription yielded cDNA that acted as the sequencing template. Sequencing used immunoSEQ multiplex PCR; TCRdb keeps in-frame clones, though not all of them. The table lists around 120,000 clones, approximately 60% of them singletons, with roughly 3.1% in the top ten. The record originates from a study of CD8+ T cells in alopecia areata. Study-level points and caveats: Normal scalp showed lower clonality than lesional scalp, especially alopecia totalis/universalis. Patients shared TCRs less clearly than mice did, possibly owing to HLA. Alphabeta T cells residing in normal skin are also sequenced in scalp samples.

The TCR originated in a human donor in good health. Sequencing input: CD4+ T cells sorted from blood. The gene calls are TRBV5-6 and TRBJ2-1; D is unclear. Here the CDR3 DNA reads TGTGCCAGCAGTCTATTCGGTGATGAGCAGTTCTTC. This gives the protein CASSLFGDEQFF.